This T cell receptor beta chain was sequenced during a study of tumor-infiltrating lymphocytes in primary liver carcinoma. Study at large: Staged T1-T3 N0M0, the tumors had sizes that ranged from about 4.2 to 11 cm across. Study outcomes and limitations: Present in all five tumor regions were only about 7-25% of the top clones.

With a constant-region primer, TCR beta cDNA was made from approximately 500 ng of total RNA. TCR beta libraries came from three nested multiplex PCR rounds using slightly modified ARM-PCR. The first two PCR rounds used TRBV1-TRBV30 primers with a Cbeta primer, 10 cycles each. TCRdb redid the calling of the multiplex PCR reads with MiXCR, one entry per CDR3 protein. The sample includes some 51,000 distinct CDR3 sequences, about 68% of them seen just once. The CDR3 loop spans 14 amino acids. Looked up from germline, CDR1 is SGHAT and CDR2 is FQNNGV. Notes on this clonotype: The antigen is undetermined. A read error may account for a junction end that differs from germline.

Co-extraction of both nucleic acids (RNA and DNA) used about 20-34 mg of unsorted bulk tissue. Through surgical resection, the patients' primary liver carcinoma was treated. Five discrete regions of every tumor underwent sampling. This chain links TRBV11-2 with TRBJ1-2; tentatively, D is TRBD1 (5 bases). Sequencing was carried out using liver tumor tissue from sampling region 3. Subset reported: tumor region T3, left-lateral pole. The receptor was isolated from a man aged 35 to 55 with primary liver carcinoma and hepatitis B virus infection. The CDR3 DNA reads TGTGCCTGCAGCCCAGCCGACTGGGACTATGGCTATACCTTC. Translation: CACSPADWDYGYTF. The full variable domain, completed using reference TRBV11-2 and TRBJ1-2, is EAGVAQSPRYKIIEKRQSVAFWCNPISGHATLYWYQQILGQGPKLLIQFQNNGVVDDSQLPKDRFSAERLKGVDSTLKIQPAKLEDSAVYLCACSPADWDYGYTFGSGTRLTVV.